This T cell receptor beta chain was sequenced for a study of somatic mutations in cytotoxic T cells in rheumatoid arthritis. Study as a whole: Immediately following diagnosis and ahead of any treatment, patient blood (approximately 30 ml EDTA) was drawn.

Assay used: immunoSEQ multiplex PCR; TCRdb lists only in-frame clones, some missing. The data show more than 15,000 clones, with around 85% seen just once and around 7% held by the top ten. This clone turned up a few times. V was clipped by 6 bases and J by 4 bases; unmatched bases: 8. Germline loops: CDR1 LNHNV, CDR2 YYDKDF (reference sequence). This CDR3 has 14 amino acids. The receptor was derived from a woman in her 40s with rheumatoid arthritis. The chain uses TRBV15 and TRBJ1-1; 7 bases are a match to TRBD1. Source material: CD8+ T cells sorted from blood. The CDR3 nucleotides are TGTGCCACCAGGAATCGACAGGGTACCACTGAAGCTTTCTTT. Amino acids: CATRNRQGTTEAFF.